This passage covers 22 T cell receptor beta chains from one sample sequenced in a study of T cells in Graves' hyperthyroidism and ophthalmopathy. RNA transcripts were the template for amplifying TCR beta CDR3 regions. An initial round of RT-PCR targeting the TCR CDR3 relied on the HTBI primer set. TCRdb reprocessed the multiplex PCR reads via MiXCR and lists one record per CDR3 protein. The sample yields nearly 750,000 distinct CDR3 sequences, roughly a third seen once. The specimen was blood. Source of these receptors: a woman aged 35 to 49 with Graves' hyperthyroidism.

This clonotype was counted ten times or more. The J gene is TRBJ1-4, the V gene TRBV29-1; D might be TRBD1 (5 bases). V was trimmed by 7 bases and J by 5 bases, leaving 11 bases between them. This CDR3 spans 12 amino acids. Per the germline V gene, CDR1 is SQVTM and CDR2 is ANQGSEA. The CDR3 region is CSAQARNEKLFF. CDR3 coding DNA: TGCAGCGCACAGGCCCGGAATGAAAAACTGTTTTTT.

CDR3 sequence: CASSLEGGDSPLHF. The CDR3 DNA reads as TGTGCCAGCAGCCTAGAGGGGGGGGATTCACCCCTCCACTTT. The gene calls are TRBV7-9 and TRBJ1-6, with D possibly TRBD1 on 6 matching bases. The CDR3 spans 14 residues. V gave up 5 bases and J gave up 8 bases, with 13 bases separating them. The germline V gene has CDR1 SEHNR and CDR2 FQNEAQ (reference sequence).

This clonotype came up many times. DNA of the CDR3: TGTGCCATCAGTGGACTCTTACGCGAGGGCTACACCTTC. It is translated as CAISGLLREGYTF. This chain joins TRBV10-3 and TRBJ1-2; D gene unclear. This CDR3 spans 13 amino acids. The V gene's germline CDR1 is ENHRY and CDR2 SYGVKD. Trimming left V 4 bases short and J 8 bases short, with 14 bases between.

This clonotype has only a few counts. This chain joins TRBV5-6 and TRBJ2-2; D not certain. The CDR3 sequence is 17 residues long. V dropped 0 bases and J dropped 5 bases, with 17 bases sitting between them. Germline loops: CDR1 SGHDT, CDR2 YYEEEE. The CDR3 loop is CASSLVGGEAGTGELFF. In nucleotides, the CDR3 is TGTGCCAGCAGCTTGGTTGGTGGGGAAGCAGGAACCGGGGAGCTGTTTTTT.

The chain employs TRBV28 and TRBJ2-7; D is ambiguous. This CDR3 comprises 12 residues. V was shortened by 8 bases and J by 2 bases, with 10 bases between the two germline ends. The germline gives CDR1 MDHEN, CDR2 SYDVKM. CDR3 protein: CASARPTYEQYF. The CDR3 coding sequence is TGTGCCAGCGCCCGCCCTACCTACGAGCAGTACTTC. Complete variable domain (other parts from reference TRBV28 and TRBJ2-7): DVKVTQSSRYLVKRTGEKVFLECVQDMDHENMFWYRQDPGLGLRLIYFSYDVKMKEKGDIPEGYSVSREKKERFSLILESASTNQTSMYLCASARPTYEQYFGPGTRLTVT.

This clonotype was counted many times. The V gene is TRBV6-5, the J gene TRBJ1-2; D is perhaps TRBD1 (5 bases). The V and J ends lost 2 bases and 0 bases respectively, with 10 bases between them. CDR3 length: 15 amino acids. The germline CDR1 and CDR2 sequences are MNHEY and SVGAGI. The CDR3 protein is CASSYGQGANYGYTF. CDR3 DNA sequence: TGTGCCAGCAGTTACGGGCAGGGCGCTAACTATGGCTACACCTTC.

The CDR3 region has the DNA TGTGCCAGCAGCACCACAGCGGGACAGACCCAGTACTTC. It yields the protein CASSTTAGQTQYF. This chain connects TRBV11-2 to TRBJ2-5; 7 bases line up with TRBD2. V shed 5 bases, J shed 6 bases, and the junction held 6 bases outside the gene matches. CDR1 is SGHAT and CDR2 is FQNNGV in the germline V gene. The CDR3 covers 13 residues.

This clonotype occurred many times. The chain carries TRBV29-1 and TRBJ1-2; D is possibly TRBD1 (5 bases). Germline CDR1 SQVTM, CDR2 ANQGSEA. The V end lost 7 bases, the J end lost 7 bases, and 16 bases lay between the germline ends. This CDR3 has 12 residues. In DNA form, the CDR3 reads TGCAGCGCCCAAGTGGGGCAAGTTGGCTACACCTTC. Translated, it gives CSAQVGQVGYTF.

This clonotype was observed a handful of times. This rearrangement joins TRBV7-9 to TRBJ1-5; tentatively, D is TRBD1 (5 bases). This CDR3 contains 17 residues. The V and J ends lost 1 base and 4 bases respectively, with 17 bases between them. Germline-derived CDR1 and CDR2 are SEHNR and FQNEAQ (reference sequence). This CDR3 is CASSLGYGRVVNQPQHF. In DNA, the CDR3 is TGTGCCAGCAGCTTAGGTTACGGCAGGGTGGTAAATCAGCCCCAGCATTTT. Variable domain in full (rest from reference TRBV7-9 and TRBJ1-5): DTGVSQNPRHKITKRGQNVTFRCDPISEHNRLYWYRQTLGQGPEFLTYFQNEAQLEKSRLLSDRFSAERPKGSFSTLEIQRTEQGDSAMYLCASSLGYGRVVNQPQHFGDGTRLSIL.

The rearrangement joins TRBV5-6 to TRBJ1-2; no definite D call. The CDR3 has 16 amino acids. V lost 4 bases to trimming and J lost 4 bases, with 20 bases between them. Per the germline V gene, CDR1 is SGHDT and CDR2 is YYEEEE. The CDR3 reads CASSPLEGLVIYGYTF. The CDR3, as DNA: TGTGCCAGCAGCCCTCTCGAGGGCCTGGTTATCTATGGCTACACCTTC.

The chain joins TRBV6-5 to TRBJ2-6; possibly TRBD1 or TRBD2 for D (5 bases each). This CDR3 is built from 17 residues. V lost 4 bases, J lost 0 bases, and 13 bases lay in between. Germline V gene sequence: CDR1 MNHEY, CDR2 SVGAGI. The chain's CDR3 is CASSFSGRRSGANVLTF. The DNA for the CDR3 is TGTGCCAGCAGTTTCTCGGGACGACGCTCTGGGGCCAACGTCCTGACTTTC.

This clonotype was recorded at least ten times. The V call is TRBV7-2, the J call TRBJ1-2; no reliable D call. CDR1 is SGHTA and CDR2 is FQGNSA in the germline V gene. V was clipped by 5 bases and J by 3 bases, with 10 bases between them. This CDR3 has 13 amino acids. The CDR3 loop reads CASSPRTYYGYTF. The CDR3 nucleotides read TGTGCCAGCAGCCCCCGCACCTACTATGGCTACACCTTC.

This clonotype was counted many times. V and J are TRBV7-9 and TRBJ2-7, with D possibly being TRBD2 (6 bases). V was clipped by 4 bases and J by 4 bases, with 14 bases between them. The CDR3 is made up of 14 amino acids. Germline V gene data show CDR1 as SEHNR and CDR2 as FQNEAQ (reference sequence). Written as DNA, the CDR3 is TGTGCCAGCAGCTCACCGGGACTCCCATACGAGCAGTACTTC. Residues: CASSSPGLPYEQYF. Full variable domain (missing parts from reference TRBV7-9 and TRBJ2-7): DTGVSQNPRHKITKRGQNVTFRCDPISEHNRLYWYRQTLGQGPEFLTYFQNEAQLEKSRLLSDRFSAERPKGSFSTLEIQRTEQGDSAMYLCASSSPGLPYEQYFGPGTRLTVT.

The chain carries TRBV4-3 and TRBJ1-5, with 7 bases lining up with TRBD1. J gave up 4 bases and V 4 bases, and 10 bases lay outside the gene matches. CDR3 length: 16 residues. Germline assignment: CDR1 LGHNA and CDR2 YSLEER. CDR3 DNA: TGCGCCAGCAGCCGGGACAGTGGGGACAATAATCAGCCCCAGCATTTT. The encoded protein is CASSRDSGDNNQPQHF.

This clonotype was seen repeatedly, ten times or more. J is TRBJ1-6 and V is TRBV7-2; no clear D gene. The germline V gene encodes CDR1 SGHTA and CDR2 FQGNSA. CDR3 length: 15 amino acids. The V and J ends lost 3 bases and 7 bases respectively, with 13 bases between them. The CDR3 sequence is CASSLGLRPNSPLHF. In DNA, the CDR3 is TGTGCCAGCAGCTTGGGTCTCAGGCCGAATTCACCCCTCCACTTT.

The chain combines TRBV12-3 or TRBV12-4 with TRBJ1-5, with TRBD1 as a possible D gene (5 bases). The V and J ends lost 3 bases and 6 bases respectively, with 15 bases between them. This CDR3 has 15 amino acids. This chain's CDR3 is CASSLGRERRQPQHF. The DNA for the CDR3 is TGTGCCAGCAGTTTGGGCAGGGAAAGGCGTCAGCCCCAGCATTTT.

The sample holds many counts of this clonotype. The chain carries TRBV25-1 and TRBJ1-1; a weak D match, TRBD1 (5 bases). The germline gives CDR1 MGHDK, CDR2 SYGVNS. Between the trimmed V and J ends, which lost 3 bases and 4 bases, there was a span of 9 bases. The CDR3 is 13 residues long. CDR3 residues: CASSDFGGTEAFF. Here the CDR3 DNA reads TGTGCCAGCAGTGATTTTGGGGGCACTGAAGCTTTCTTT.

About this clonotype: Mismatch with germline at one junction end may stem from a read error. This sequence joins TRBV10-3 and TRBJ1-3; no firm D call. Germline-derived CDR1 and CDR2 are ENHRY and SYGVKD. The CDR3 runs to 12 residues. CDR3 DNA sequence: TGTGCCGAGCGCGGTGCTGGAAACACCACATATTTT. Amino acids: CAERGAGNTTYF.

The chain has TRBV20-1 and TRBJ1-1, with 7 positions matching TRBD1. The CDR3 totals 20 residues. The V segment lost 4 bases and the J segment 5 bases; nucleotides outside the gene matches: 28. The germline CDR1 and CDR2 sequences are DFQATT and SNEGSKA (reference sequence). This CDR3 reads CSATTNPFDRDGFRGTEAFF. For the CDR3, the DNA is TGCAGTGCTACAACCAACCCCTTCGACAGGGACGGGTTTCGGGGGACTGAAGCTTTCTTT.

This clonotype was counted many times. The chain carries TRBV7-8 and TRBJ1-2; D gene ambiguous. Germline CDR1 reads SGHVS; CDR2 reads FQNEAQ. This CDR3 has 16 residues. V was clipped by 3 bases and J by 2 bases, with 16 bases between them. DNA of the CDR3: TGTGCCAGCAGCTTGGCCTCACCGGATCCCAACTATGGCTACACCTTC. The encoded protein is CASSLASPDPNYGYTF.

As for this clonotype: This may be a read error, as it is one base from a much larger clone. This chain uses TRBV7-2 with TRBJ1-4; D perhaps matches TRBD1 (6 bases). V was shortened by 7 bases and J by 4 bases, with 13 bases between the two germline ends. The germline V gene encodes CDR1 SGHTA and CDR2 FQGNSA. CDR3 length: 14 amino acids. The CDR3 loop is CASNLTGINEKLFF. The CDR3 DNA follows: TGTGCCAGCAACCTGACAGGCATTAATGAAAAACTGTTTTTT.

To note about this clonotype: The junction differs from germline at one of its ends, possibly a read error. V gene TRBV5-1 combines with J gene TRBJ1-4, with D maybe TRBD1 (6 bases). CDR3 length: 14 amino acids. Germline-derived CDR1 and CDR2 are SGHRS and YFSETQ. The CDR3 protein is CASSGSRGREKLFF. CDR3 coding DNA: TGTGCCAGCAGCGGATCCCGGGGGCGGGAAAAACTGTTTTTT.